The T cell receptor (beta chain) described here comes from a study of blood T cell repertoires in COVID-19. About the study: Acute and convalescent COVID-19 samples came from the United States, Italy and Spain. T cells, B-cell-depleted T cells, or PBMCs supplied cDNA or gDNA.

This CDR3 spans 12 amino acids. Per germline, CDR1 DFQATT and CDR2 SNEGSKA (reference sequence). Trimming took off 4 bases at V and 9 bases at J, with 13 bases between the two ends. Some clones are missing from TCRdb's copy, which holds only in-frame ones; the method was immunoSEQ multiplex PCR. The table has roughly 570,000 clones, about 89% seen once; the top ten hold less than 9%. This sequence was found in a woman between 45 and 60 years old with COVID-19, enrolled during active disease. The sample taken for sequencing was peripheral blood. The genes are TRBV20-1 and TRBJ1-5; no definite D call. Here the CDR3 DNA reads TGCAGTGCTATTGACCCCTACGGGCCCCAGCATTTT. Translating it yields CSAIDPYGPQHF.